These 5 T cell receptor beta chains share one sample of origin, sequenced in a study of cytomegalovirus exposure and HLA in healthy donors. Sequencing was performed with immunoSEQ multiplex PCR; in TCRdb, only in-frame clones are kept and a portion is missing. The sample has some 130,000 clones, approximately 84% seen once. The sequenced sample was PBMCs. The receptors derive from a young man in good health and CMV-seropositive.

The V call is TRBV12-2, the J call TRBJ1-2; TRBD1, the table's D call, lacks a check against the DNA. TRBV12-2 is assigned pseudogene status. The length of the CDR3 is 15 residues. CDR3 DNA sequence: TGTGCAAGTCGCCCTGGGACAGAGGAGACGTATGGCTACACCTTC. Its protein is CASRPGTEETYGYTF.

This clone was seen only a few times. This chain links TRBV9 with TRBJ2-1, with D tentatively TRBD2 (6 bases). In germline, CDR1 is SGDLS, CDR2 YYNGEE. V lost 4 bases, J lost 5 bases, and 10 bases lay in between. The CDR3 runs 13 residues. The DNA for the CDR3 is TGTGCCAGCAGCCATTCGGGGGACAATGAGCAGTTCTTC. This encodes CASSHSGDNEQFF.

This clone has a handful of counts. In nucleotides, the CDR3 is TGTGCCAGCAGCAGGGGGTTGAGAAATCAGCCCCAGCATTTT. Encoded protein: CASSRGLRNQPQHF. The chain joins TRBV2 to TRBJ1-5, with TRBD1 matching 7 bases. Germline CDR1 SNHLY, CDR2 FYNNEI. The CDR3 covers 14 residues. The trim removed 6 bases at V and 4 bases at J, leaving 6 bases unmatched.

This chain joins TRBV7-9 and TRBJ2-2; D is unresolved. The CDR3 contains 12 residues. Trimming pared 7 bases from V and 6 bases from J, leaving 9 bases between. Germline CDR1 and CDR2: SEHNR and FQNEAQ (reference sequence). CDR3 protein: CASTRVAGELFF. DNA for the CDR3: TGTGCCAGCACCCGAGTGGCCGGGGAGCTGTTTTTT.

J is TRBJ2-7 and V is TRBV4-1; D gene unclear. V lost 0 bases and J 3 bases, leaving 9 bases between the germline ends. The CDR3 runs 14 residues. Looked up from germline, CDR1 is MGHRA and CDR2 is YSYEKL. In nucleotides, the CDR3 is TGCGCCAGCAGCCAAGATCCTCACAGCTACGAGCAGTACTTC. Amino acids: CASSQDPHSYEQYF.